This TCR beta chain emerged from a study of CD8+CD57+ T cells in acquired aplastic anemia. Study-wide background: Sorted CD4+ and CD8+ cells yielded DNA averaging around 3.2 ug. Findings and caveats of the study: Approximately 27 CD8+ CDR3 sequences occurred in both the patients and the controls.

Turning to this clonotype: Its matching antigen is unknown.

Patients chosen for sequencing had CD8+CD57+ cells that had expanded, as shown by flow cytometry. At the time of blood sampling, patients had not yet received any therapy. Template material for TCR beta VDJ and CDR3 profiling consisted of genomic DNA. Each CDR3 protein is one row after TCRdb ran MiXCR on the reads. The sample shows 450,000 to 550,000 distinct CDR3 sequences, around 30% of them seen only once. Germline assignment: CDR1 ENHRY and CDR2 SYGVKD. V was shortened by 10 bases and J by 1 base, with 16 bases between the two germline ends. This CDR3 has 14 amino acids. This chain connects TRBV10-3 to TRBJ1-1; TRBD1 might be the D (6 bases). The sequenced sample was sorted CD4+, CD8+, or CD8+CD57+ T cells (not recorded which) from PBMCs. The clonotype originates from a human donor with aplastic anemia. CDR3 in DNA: TGTGCCACCGGGACAACGACCTCGAACACTGAAGCTTTCTTT. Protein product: CATGTTTSNTEAFF.